The next 26 T cell receptor beta chains were all read from a single sample in a study of cytomegalovirus exposure and HLA in healthy donors. PCR amplification relied on 60 Vbeta primers (plus 13 Jbeta primers). The method was immunoSEQ multiplex PCR; TCRdb's version includes in-frame clones alone and lacks a portion of them. This sample has 200,000 to 250,000 clones, with approximately 79% found just once. The material sequenced was PBMCs. Every receptor here comes from a man aged 18 to 30 in good health and CMV-seronegative.

This clone was counted only a few times. The chain combines TRBV15 with TRBJ2-4, with D maybe TRBD1 (5 bases). The CDR3 covers 14 residues. Germline CDR1 LNHNV, CDR2 YYDKDF (reference sequence). Trimming left V 3 bases short and J 6 bases short, with 12 bases between. The DNA for the CDR3 is TGTGCCACCAGCAGCCCATCGACAGCAAACATTCAGTACTTC. Protein: CATSSPSTANIQYF.

V is TRBV11-2 and J is TRBJ2-7, with 10 bases identical to TRBD2. This CDR3 is 16 amino acids long. The ends lost 2 bases at V and 7 bases at J; junction bases unmatched: 11. CDR1 SGHAT and CDR2 FQNNGV come from the germline V gene. CDR3 bases: TGTGCCAGCAGCTTAAGGGCTTCCAGCGGGAGGGGGGAGCAGTACTTC. This encodes CASSLRASSGRGEQYF.

The V call is TRBV19, the J call TRBJ2-2; the D is unclear. V lost 1 base and J lost 4, with 10 bases in between. This CDR3 has 15 residues. Germline V gives CDR1 LNHDA, CDR2 SQIVND (reference sequence). CDR3 protein: CASSIGHSSTGELFF. Here the CDR3 DNA reads TGTGCCAGTAGTATAGGGCACAGTAGCACCGGGGAGCTGTTTTTT. Full variable domain (remainder filled in from reference TRBV19 and TRBJ2-2): DGGITQSPKYLFRKEGQNVTLSCEQNLNHDAMYWYRQDPGQGLRLIYYSQIVNDFQKGDIAEGYSVSREKKESFPLTVTSAQKNPTAFYLCASSIGHSSTGELFFGEGSRLTVL.

The J gene is TRBJ2-4, the V gene TRBV5-1, with a tentative D call TRBD1 (5 bases). Trimming cost V 2 bases and J 1 base, with 10 bases left between them. There are 15 residues in the CDR3. CDR1 and CDR2 from the germline V gene are SGHRS and YFSETQ. The CDR3 DNA follows: TGCGCCAGCAGCTTAGACCAGGGTGCCAAAAACATTCAGTACTTC. Encoded protein: CASSLDQGAKNIQYF.

The rearrangement links TRBV5-4 to TRBJ2-1; TRBD2 agrees at 11 bases. After removal of 5 bases from V and 5 bases from J, the junction contained 6 bases not matched to a gene. This CDR3 comprises 15 residues. Per germline, CDR1 SGHNT and CDR2 YYREEE (reference sequence). This chain's CDR3 is CASSETSGSDNEQFF. CDR3 bases: TGTGCCAGCAGTGAAACTAGCGGGAGCGACAATGAGCAGTTCTTC.

This clone appeared a single time. V gene TRBV7-3 combines with J gene TRBJ2-1; TRBD1 aligns across 10 bases. The CDR3 has 14 residues. Germline-derived CDR1 and CDR2 are SGHTA and FQGTGA. The ends lost 5 bases at V and 8 bases at J; junction bases unmatched: 6. CDR3 nucleotides: TGTGCCAGCAGCGAGGGACAGGGGATCGATGAGCAGTTCTTC. Translated, it gives CASSEGQGIDEQFF.

This clone was seen a few times. The V call is TRBV5-6, the J call TRBJ2-5, with D perhaps matching TRBD2 (5 bases). The CDR3 loop spans 15 amino acids. Germline CDR1 is SGHDT and CDR2 is YYEEEE. The V gene lost 0 bases and the J gene lost 2 bases, with 11 bases spanning the gap. The CDR3 region has the DNA TGTGCCAGCAGCTTGGCCGGGGTAGGTCAAGAGACCCAGTACTTC. Its protein product is CASSLAGVGQETQYF.

This chain joins TRBV27 and TRBJ2-7; a possible D gene is TRBD2 (6 bases). The germline V gene has CDR1 MNHEY and CDR2 SMNVEV (reference sequence). The V end lost 9 bases, the J end lost 4 bases, and 19 bases lay between the germline ends. The CDR3 consists of 14 residues. The CDR3 bases are TGTGCCAGTTCCCGCGGGACCCGCGGGTACGAGCAGTACTTC. It specifies CASSRGTRGYEQYF.

The rearrangement links TRBV5-6 to TRBJ2-3; D unresolved. Trimming cost V 4 bases and J 0 bases, with 9 bases left between them. Germline CDR1 is SGHDT and CDR2 is YYEEEE. CDR3 length equals 14 residues. The DNA for the CDR3 is TGTGCCAGCAGCCTAGTATCTAGCACAGATACGCAGTATTTT. Residues: CASSLVSSTDTQYF.

The chain employs TRBV4-3 and TRBJ1-3; TRBD1 matches at 8 bases. The V and J ends lost 0 bases and 4 bases, in that order; junction bases with no gene match: 11. CDR3 length: 18 residues. Germline assignment: CDR1 LGHNA and CDR2 YSLEER. The CDR3 DNA is TGCGCCAGCAGCCAAGATCGGGGGCAGGGGGCGGACGGAAACACCATATATTTT. It encodes CASSQDRGQGADGNTIYF.

The chain carries TRBV10-3 and TRBJ1-1; TRBD1 is a possible D gene (6 bases). With 10 bases removed from V and 0 bases from J, the gap between germline ends came to 9 bases. The V gene's germline CDR1 is ENHRY and CDR2 SYGVKD. The CDR3 covers 12 residues. The CDR3 sequence is CATGQMNTEAFF. The CDR3 DNA sequence: TGTGCCACCGGACAGATGAACACTGAAGCTTTCTTT.

This clone showed up just once. V is TRBV7-9 and J is TRBJ1-1; no clear D. With 3 bases removed from V and 1 base from J, the gap between germline ends came to 9 bases. The CDR3 length is 14 residues. Per the germline V gene, CDR1 is SEHNR and CDR2 is FQNEAQ (reference sequence). DNA for the CDR3: TGTGCCAGCAGCTTTAGGAGTTCGAACACTGAAGCTTTCTTT. This gives the protein CASSFRSSNTEAFF.

This clone was counted a single time. CDR3 nucleotides: TGTGCCAGCAGTGGGCTTTACAATGAGCAGTTCTTC. This gives the protein CASSGLYNEQFF. The rearrangement links TRBV6-1 to TRBJ2-1; D remains unclear. This CDR3 is built from 12 residues. Germline CDR1 and CDR2: MNHNS and SASEGT. The V end was cut by 4 bases, the J end by 4 bases, with 5 bases between.

The chain joins TRBV19 to TRBJ1-2; D not certain. The CDR3 contains 11 residues. With 3 bases removed from V and 8 bases from J, the gap between germline ends came to 7 bases. Germline V gene data show CDR1 as LNHDA and CDR2 as SQIVND (reference sequence). The CDR3 region has the DNA TGTGCCAGTAGTATCCGAGGCGGCTACACCTTC. Its translation is CASSIRGGYTF.

V is TRBV7-9 and J is TRBJ2-7, with a weak D call TRBD2 (7 bases). Germline V CDR1 and CDR2: SEHNR, FQNEAQ (reference sequence). This CDR3 spans 15 amino acids. V lost 3 bases and J 5 bases, leaving 17 bases between the germline ends. The CDR3: CASSFREGGDHEQYF. CDR3 sequence (DNA): TGTGCCAGCAGCTTTAGGGAGGGGGGAGATCACGAGCAGTACTTC.

The V call is TRBV4-2, the J call TRBJ2-7; 7 bases are a match to TRBD1. V dropped 2 bases and J dropped 4; count of bases not matched to a gene: 8. CDR1 and CDR2 from the germline V gene are LGHNA and YNFKEQ. This CDR3 is built from 15 residues. CDR3 sequence reads: CASSQWTGVRYEQYF. DNA of the CDR3: TGTGCCAGCAGCCAATGGACAGGAGTTCGGTACGAGCAGTACTTC.

The chain links TRBV6-1 to TRBJ1-2, with 7 bases lining up with TRBD1. Per the germline V gene, CDR1 is MNHNS and CDR2 is SASEGT. The CDR3 contains 18 residues. Trimming cost V 2 bases and J 2 bases; bases outside gene matches: 14. In nucleotides, the CDR3 is TGTGCCAGCAGTGAAAGGGGGACAGTTCTCGGGGCAAACTATGGCTACACCTTC. Translation gives CASSERGTVLGANYGYTF.

V and J are TRBV27 and TRBJ2-6; no clear D gene. Germline V gene data show CDR1 as MNHEY and CDR2 as SMNVEV (reference sequence). The CDR3 has 15 residues. V lost 1 base and J lost 2, with 6 bases in between. In nucleotides, the CDR3 is TGTGCCAGCAGTTTATTCCATGCTGGGGCCAACGTCCTGACTTTC. Translating it yields CASSLFHAGANVLTF.

J is TRBJ2-5 and V is TRBV27, with TRBD2 matching 9 bases. CDR1 MNHEY and CDR2 SMNVEV come from the germline V gene (reference sequence). The CDR3 sequence is 15 residues long. The V gene end was trimmed by 5 bases and the J gene end by 4 bases; junction bases not matched to a gene: 8. CDR3 nucleotides: TGTGCCAGCAGTACCCTGGCGGGAGGGTTAGAGACCCAGTACTTC. This translates into CASSTLAGGLETQYF.

The chain has TRBV4-3 and TRBJ1-6; TRBD1 agrees at 8 bases. V was clipped by 0 bases and J by 8 bases; unmatched bases: 15. Germline V gives CDR1 LGHNA, CDR2 YSLEER. The CDR3 spans 19 residues. The CDR3 sequence is CASSQDQRFGTGRYSPLHF. CDR3 nucleotides: TGCGCCAGCAGCCAAGATCAGCGCTTCGGGACAGGAAGATATTCACCCCTCCACTTT.

The J gene is TRBJ1-2, the V gene TRBV30; 10 positions match TRBD1. This CDR3 region has 15 residues. Germline CDR1 GTSNPN, CDR2 SVGIG (reference sequence). Trimming cost V 1 base and J 1 base; bases outside gene matches: 3. CDR3 coding DNA: TGTGCCTGGAGTGGGGGGGACAGGGGTAACTATGGCTACACCTTC. Its protein product is CAWSGGDRGNYGYTF.

This chain connects TRBV7-9 to TRBJ2-7; 14 nucleotides align to TRBD2. Germline lookup yields CDR1 SEHNR and CDR2 FQNEAQ (reference sequence). Trimming took 5 bases from V and 6 from J; bases not matched to a gene: 3. The CDR3 contains 14 residues. The CDR3 nucleotides read TGTGCCAGCAGCACCGGACTAGCGGGAGGCGAGCAGTACTTC. It is translated as CASSTGLAGGEQYF.

This chain connects TRBV7-2 to TRBJ2-5; possibly TRBD1 for D (6 bases). In germline, CDR1 is SGHTA, CDR2 FQGNSA. There are 14 residues in the CDR3. Trimming left V 5 bases short and J 7 bases short, with 17 bases between. CDR3 nucleotides: TGTGCCAGCAGCCCCCAGGGGTTGGTCCGGACCCAGTACTTC. Encoded protein: CASSPQGLVRTQYF. The entire variable domain, with the rest obtained from reference TRBV7-2 and TRBJ2-5, is as follows: GAGVSQSPSNKVTEKGKDVELRCDPISGHTALYWYRQSLGQGLEFLIYFQGNSAPDKSGLPSDRFSAERTGGSVSTLTIQRTQQEDSAVYLCASSPQGLVRTQYFGPGTRLLVL.

This clone showed up just once. The gene calls are TRBV27 and TRBJ1-4, with a possible D match to TRBD1 (5 bases). The CDR3 loop spans 13 amino acids. V lost 8 bases and J lost 8, with 15 bases in between. From germline, CDR1 is MNHEY and CDR2 SMNVEV (reference sequence). The DNA of the CDR3 is TGTGCCAGCGGTGCGGGGGTCGGGGAAAAACTGTTTTTT. This gives the protein CASGAGVGEKLFF.

The chain recombines TRBV7-9 with TRBJ2-7, with 13 bases matching TRBD2. Trimming cost V 4 bases and J 4 bases; bases outside gene matches: 10. This CDR3 has 17 amino acids. Germline loops: CDR1 SEHNR, CDR2 FQNEAQ (reference sequence). The CDR3, as DNA: TGTGCCAGCAGCTATGGGACTAGCGGGATTAATTATTACGAGCAGTACTTC. Translating it yields CASSYGTSGINYYEQYF.

The V call is TRBV2, the J call TRBJ1-2; D uncertain. Germline values: CDR1 SNHLY, CDR2 FYNNEI. V lost 5 bases to trimming and J lost 0 bases, with 7 bases between them. The CDR3 is made up of 13 amino acids. CDR3 coding DNA: TGTGCCAGCAGTACGGTGCCTAACTATGGCTACACCTTC. Translating it yields CASSTVPNYGYTF.